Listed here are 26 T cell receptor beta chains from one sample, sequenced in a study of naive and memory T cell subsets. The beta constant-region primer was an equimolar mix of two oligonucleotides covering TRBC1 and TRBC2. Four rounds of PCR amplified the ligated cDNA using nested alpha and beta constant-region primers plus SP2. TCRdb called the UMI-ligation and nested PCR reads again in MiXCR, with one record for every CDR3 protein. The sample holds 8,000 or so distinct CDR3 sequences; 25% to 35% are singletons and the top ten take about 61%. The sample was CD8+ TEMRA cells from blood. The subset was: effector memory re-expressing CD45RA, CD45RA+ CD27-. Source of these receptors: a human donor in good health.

CDR3 coding DNA: TGTGCCAGCAGTTTAGCGCAAGGCCGGGAGCTGTTTTTT. This sequence encodes CASSLAQGRELFF. The chain has TRBV12-3 or TRBV12-4 and TRBJ2-2; D remains ambiguous. The V gene lost 0 bases and the J gene lost 9 bases, with 8 bases spanning the gap. CDR3 length equals 13 residues.

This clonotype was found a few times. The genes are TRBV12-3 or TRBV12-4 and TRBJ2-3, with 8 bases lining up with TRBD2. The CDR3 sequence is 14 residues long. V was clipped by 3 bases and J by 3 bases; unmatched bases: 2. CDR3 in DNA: TGTGCCAGCAGTTTTCTAGCGGGTACAGATACGCAGTATTTT. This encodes CASSFLAGTDTQYF.

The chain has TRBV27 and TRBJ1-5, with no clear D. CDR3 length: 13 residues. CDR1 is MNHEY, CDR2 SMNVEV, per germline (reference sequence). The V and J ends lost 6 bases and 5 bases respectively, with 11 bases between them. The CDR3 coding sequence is TGTGCCAGCAGCCGGACGTGGCATCAGCCCCAGCATTTT. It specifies CASSRTWHQPQHF.

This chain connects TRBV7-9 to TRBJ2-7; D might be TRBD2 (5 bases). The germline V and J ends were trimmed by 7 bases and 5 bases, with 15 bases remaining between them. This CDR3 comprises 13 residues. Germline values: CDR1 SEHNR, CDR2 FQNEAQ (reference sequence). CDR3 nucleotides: TGTGCCAGCATCCCGAGAGGGTCGAACGAGCAGTACTTC. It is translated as CASIPRGSNEQYF.

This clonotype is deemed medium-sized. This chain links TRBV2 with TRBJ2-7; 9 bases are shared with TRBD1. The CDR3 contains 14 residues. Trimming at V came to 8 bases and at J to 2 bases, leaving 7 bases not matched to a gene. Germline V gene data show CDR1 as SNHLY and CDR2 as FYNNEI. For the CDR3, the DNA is TGTGCCAGCGAGGGGGACAGGGCCACCTACGAGCAGTACTTC. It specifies CASEGDRATYEQYF. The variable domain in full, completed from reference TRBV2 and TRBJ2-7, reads EPEVTQTPSHQVTQMGQEVILRCVPISNHLYFYWYRQILGQKVEFLVSFYNNEISEKSEIFDDQFSVERPDGSNFTLKIRSTKLEDSAMYFCASEGDRATYEQYFGPGTRLTVT.

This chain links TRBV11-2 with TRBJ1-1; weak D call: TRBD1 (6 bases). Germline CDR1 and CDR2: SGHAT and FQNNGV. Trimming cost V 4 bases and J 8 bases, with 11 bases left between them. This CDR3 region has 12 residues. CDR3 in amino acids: CASSYTGTEAFF. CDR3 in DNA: TGTGCCAGCAGCTACACCGGGACAGAAGCTTTCTTT.

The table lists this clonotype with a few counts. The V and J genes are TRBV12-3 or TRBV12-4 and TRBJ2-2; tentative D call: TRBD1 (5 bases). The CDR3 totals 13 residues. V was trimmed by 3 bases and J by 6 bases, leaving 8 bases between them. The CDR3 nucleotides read TGTGCCAGCAGTTTTTTAGGGGCCGGGGAGCTGTTTTTT. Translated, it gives CASSFLGAGELFF.

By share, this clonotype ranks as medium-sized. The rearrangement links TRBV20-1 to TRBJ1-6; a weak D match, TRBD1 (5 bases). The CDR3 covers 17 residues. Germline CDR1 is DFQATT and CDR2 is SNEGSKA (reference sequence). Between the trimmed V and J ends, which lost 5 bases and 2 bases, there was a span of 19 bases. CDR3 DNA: TGCAGTGCTGGGGGGTGGGAAGAAGAGACCTATAATTCACCCCTCCACTTT. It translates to CSAGGWEEETYNSPLHF.

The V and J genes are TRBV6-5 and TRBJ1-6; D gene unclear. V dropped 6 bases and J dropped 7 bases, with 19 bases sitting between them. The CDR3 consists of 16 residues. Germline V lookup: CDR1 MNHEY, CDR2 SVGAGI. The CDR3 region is CASSPKTPWENSPLHF. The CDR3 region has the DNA TGTGCCAGCAGCCCAAAGACACCATGGGAGAATTCACCCCTCCACTTT.

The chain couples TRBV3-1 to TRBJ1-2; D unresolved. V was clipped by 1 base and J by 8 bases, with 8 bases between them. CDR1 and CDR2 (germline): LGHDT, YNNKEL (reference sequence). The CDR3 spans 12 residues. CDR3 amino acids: CASSQGGLGYTF. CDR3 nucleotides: TGTGCCAGCAGCCAAGGTGGTCTAGGCTACACCTTC.

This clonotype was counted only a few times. The CDR3 reads CASSWGLSYEQYF. Here the CDR3 DNA reads TGTGCCAGCAGTTGGGGACTCTCCTACGAGCAGTACTTC. J is TRBJ2-7 and V is TRBV12-3 or TRBV12-4; a possible D gene is TRBD2 (6 bases). Trimming took 4 bases from V and 0 from J, leaving 7 bases between them. The CDR3 totals 13 residues.

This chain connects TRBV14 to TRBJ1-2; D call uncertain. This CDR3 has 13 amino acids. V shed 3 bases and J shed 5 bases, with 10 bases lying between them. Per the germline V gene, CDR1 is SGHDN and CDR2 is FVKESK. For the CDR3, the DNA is TGTGCCAGCAGCCACTTCACTTATTATGGCTACACCTTC. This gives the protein CASSHFTYYGYTF.

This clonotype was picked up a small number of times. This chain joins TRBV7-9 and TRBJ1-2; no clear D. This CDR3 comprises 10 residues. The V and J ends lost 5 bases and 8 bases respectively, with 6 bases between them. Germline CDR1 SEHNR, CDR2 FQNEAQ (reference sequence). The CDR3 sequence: CASSVKGYTF. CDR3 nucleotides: TGTGCCAGCAGCGTAAAGGGCTACACCTTC.

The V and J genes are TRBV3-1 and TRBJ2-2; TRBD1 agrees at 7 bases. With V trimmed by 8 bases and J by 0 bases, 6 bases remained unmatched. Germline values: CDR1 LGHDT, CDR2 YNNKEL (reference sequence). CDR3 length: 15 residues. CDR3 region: CASGEGTANTGELFF. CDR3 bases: TGTGCCAGCGGGGAAGGGACAGCGAACACCGGGGAGCTGTTTTTT.

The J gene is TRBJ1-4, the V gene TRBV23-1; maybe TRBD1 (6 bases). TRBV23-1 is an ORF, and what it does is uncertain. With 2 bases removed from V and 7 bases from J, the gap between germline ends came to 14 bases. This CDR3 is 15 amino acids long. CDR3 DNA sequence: TGCGCCAGCAGTCAAAAGGGGTACAGGGTTGAAAAACTGTTTTTT. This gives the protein CASSQKGYRVEKLFF.

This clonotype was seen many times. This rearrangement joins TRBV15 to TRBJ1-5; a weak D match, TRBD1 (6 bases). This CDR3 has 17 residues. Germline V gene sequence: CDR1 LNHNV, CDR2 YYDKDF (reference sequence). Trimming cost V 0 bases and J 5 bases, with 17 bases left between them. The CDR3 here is CATSRDSFAQGHQPQHF. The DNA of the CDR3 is TGTGCCACCAGCAGAGATAGTTTCGCACAGGGCCATCAGCCCCAGCATTTT.

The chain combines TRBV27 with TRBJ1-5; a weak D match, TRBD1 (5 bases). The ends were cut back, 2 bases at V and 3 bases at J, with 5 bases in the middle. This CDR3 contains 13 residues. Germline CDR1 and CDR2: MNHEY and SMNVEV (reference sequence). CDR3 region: CASSLGTNQPQHF. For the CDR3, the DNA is TGTGCCAGCAGTTTAGGGACCAATCAGCCCCAGCATTTT.

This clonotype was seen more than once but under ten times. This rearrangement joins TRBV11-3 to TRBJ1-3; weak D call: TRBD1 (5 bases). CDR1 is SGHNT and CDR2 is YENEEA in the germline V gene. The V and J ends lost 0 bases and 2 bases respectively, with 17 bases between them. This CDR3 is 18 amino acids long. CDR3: CASSLDPPVAGTGNTIYF. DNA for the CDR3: TGTGCCAGCAGCTTAGACCCGCCCGTGGCAGGGACTGGAAACACCATATATTTT.

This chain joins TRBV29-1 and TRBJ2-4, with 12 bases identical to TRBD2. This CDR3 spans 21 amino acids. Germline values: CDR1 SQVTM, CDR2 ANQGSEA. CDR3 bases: TGCAGTCCGGAATTCAAACCGACTAGCGGGGGTTCCACCGTAGCCAAAAACATTCAGTACTTC. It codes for CSPEFKPTSGGSTVAKNIQYF.

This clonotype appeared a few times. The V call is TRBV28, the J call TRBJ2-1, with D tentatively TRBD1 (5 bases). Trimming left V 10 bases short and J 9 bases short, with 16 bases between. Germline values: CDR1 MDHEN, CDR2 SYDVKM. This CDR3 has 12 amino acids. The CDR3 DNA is TGTGCCAACCCCGGCAGGGTGGTTGAGCAGTTCTTC. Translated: CANPGRVVEQFF.

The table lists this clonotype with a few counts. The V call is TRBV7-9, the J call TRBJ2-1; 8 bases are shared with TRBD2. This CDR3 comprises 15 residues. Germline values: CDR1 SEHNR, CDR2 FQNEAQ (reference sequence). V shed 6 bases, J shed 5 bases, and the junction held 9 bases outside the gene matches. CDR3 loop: CASREGGTRDNEQFF. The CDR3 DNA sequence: TGTGCCAGCAGAGAAGGCGGGACTAGAGACAATGAGCAGTTCTTC.

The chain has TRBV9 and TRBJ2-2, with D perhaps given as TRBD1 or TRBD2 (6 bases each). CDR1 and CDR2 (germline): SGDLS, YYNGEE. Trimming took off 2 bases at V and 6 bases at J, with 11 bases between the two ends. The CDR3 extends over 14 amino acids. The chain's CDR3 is CASSVGGGSGELFF. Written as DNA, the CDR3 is TGTGCCAGCAGCGTTGGAGGGGGTTCCGGGGAGCTGTTTTTT.

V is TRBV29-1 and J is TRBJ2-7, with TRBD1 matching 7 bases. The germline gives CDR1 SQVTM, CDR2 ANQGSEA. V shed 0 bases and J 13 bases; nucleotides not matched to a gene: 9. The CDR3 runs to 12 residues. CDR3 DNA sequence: TGCAGCGTTGAAGATCAGGGGGTAGCGTTATACTTC. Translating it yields CSVEDQGVALYF.

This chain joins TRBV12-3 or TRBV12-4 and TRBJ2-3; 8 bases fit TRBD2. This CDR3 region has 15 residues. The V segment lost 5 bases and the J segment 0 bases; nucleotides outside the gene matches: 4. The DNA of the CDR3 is TGTGCCAGCAGTCTGACTAGCGAGAGCACAGATACGCAGTATTTT. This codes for CASSLTSESTDTQYF.

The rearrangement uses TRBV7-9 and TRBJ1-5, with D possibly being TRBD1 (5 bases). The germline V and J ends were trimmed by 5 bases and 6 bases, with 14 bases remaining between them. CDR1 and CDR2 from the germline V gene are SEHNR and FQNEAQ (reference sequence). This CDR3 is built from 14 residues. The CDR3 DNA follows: TGTGCCAGCAGCCAGGGCCCCGCGATTCAGCCCCAGCATTTT. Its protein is CASSQGPAIQPQHF. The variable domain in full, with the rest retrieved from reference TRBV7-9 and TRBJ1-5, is DTGVSQNPRHKITKRGQNVTFRCDPISEHNRLYWYRQTLGQGPEFLTYFQNEAQLEKSRLLSDRFSAERPKGSFSTLEIQRTEQGDSAMYLCASSQGPAIQPQHFGDGTRLSIL.

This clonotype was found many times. CDR3 sequence: CSARAFEGPYGYTF. The CDR3 DNA is TGCAGTGCTAGAGCGTTTGAGGGTCCTTATGGCTACACCTTC. This chain links TRBV20-1 with TRBJ1-2, with D unresolved. V lost 1 base, J lost 5 bases, and 14 bases lay in between. Germline loops: CDR1 DFQATT, CDR2 SNEGSKA (reference sequence). The CDR3 sequence is 14 residues long.